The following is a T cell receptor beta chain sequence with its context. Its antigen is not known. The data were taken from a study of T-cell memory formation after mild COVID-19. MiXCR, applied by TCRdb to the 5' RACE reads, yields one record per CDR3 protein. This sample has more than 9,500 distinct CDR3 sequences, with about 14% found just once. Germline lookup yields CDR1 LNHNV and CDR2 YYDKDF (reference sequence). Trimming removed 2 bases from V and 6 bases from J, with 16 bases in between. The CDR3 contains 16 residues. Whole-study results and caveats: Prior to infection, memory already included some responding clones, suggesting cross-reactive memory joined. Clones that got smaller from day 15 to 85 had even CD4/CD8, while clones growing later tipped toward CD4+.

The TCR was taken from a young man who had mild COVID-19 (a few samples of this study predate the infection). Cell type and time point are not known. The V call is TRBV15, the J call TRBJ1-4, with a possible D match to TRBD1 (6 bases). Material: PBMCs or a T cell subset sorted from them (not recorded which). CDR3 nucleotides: TGTGCCACCAGCAGATCCTACAGGGAAGTGGATGAAAAACTGTTTTTT. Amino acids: CATSRSYREVDEKLFF. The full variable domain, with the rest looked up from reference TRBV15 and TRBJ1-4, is DAMVIQNPRYQVTQFGKPVTLSCSQTLNHNVMYWYQQKSSQAPKLLFHYYDKDFNNEADTPDNFQSRRPNTSFCFLDIRSPGLGDTAMYLCATSRSYREVDEKLFFGSGTQLSVL.